These 19 T cell receptor beta chains share one sample of origin, sequenced in a study of blood T cell repertoires in COVID-19. Assay used: immunoSEQ multiplex PCR; TCRdb lists only in-frame clones, some missing. The table includes around 310,000 clones, roughly 90% detected once. Sample: PBMCs or T cells enriched from blood (not recorded which). The receptors were gathered from a woman aged 40 to 49 who had recovered from COVID-19.

The chain uses TRBV28 and TRBJ2-7; maybe TRBD2 (7 bases). Per germline, CDR1 MDHEN and CDR2 SYDVKM. V was clipped by 5 bases and J by 1 base, with 18 bases between them. The CDR3 has 16 amino acids. CDR3 DNA sequence: TGTGCCAGCAGTCCGAGGGGGGGGGCCTCTTCCTACGAGCAGTACTTC. Its protein product is CASSPRGGASSYEQYF.

This clone was seen only once. The CDR3 coding sequence is TGTGCCAGCAGTTTATACCCCCCCTCGAGGGCTTTCTTT. Translated, it gives CASSLYPPSRAFF. This chain connects TRBV27 to TRBJ1-1; D gene uncertain. Germline V lookup: CDR1 MNHEY, CDR2 SMNVEV (reference sequence). CDR3 size: 13 residues. Trimming took off 1 base at V and 11 bases at J, with 14 bases between the two ends.

The genes are TRBV9 and TRBJ1-6; 8 positions agree with TRBD1. The V gene's germline CDR1 is SGDLS and CDR2 YYNGEE. The trim removed 2 bases at V and 5 bases at J, leaving 3 bases unmatched. This CDR3 is built from 15 residues. The CDR3 nucleotides are TGTGCCAGCAGCGTGACAGGGGAGAATAATTCACCCCTCCACTTT. Its translation: CASSVTGENNSPLHF.

The CDR3 here is CASSRPPEDRESETQYF. The CDR3 region has the DNA TGTGCCAGCAGCCGCCCCCCTGAGGACAGGGAGTCAGAGACCCAGTACTTC. V is TRBV3-1 (or the pseudogene TRBV3-2) and J is TRBJ2-5; 8 bases are shared with TRBD1. The germline gives CDR1 LGHDT, CDR2 YNNKEL (reference sequence). The V and J ends lost 4 bases and 4 bases, in that order; junction bases with no gene match: 14. The CDR3 covers 17 residues.

The J gene is TRBJ2-1, the V gene TRBV7-9; D is undetermined. With 3 bases removed from V and 6 bases from J, the gap between germline ends came to 9 bases. The germline V gene encodes CDR1 SEHNR and CDR2 FQNEAQ (reference sequence). This CDR3 is built from 13 residues. The CDR3 region is CASSLSVPNEQFF. The CDR3 DNA reads as TGTGCCAGCAGCTTGTCGGTTCCCAATGAGCAGTTCTTC.

The V gene is TRBV18, the J gene TRBJ2-1; D ambiguous. Germline CDR1 reads KGHSH; CDR2 reads LQKENI. CDR3 length: 13 residues. V lost 1 base to trimming and J lost 5 bases, with 6 bases between them. CDR3 sequence: CASSPLTDNEQFF. In DNA form, the CDR3 reads TGTGCCAGCTCACCACTTACTGACAATGAGCAGTTCTTC.

The chain combines TRBV11-1 with TRBJ2-7; 7 bases align to TRBD2. V shed 8 bases and J 5 bases; nucleotides not matched to a gene: 9. Germline CDR1 is SGHAT and CDR2 is FQDESV (reference sequence). The CDR3 contains 13 residues. The CDR3 loop is CASRGVGVHEQYF. CDR3 bases: TGTGCCAGCCGGGGGGTAGGGGTCCACGAGCAGTACTTC.

The chain carries TRBV6-2 or TRBV6-3 and TRBJ2-7, with TRBD1 identical over 9 bases. Germline CDR1 reads MNHEY; CDR2 reads SVGEGT. V shed 3 bases and J 3 bases; nucleotides not matched to a gene: 3. This CDR3 has 14 amino acids. CDR3 region: CASSYTDRGYEQYF. Written as DNA, the CDR3 is TGTGCCAGCAGTTATACGGACAGGGGCTACGAGCAGTACTTC.

V is TRBV3-1 (or the pseudogene TRBV3-2) and J is TRBJ2-7; 13 bases line up with TRBD2. This CDR3 region has 15 residues. Trimming took 4 bases from V and 4 from J; bases not matched to a gene: 4. From germline, CDR1 is LGHDT and CDR2 YNNKEL (reference sequence). The CDR3 bases are TGTGCCAGCAGCCGAACTAGCGGGGGGGCTTACGAGCAGTACTTC. As protein: CASSRTSGGAYEQYF.

This chain joins TRBV2 and TRBJ2-7; D perhaps matches TRBD1 (6 bases). Germline CDR1 is SNHLY and CDR2 is FYNNEI. The CDR3 extends over 12 amino acids. V lost 10 bases, J lost 3 bases, and 13 bases lay in between. CDR3 DNA sequence: TGTGCCACCCAGACAGGCAGCTACGAGCAGTACTTC. The encoded protein is CATQTGSYEQYF. The full variable domain, rest sourced from reference TRBV2 and TRBJ2-7, is EPEVTQTPSHQVTQMGQEVILRCVPISNHLYFYWYRQILGQKVEFLVSFYNNEISEKSEIFDDQFSVERPDGSNFTLKIRSTKLEDSAMYFCATQTGSYEQYFGPGTRLTVT.

The CDR3 is CASSPGQGSGYTF. In DNA, the CDR3 is TGTGCCAGCTCACCAGGACAGGGCTCTGGCTACACCTTC. The J gene is TRBJ1-2, the V gene TRBV18; 8 bases are shared with TRBD1. The CDR3 is 13 residues long. The germline V gene encodes CDR1 KGHSH and CDR2 LQKENI. Trimming took 2 bases from V and 7 from J; bases not matched to a gene: 3.

The rearrangement links TRBV11-2 to TRBJ2-7; 8 nucleotides line up with TRBD1. Looked up from germline, CDR1 is SGHAT and CDR2 is FQNNGV. The CDR3 covers 15 residues. After removal of 5 bases from V and 2 bases from J, the junction contained 8 bases not matched to a gene. CDR3 protein: CASSGGGTGPYEQYF. The CDR3 DNA sequence: TGTGCCAGCAGCGGAGGGGGGACAGGACCCTACGAGCAGTACTTC.

The chain has TRBV10-3 and TRBJ1-1; D remains ambiguous. V lost 4 bases and J 7 bases, leaving 7 bases between the germline ends. Germline CDR1 and CDR2: ENHRY and SYGVKD. The CDR3 spans 11 residues. The CDR3 loop reads CAISVRSEAFF. The CDR3 DNA sequence: TGTGCCATCAGTGTTAGGAGTGAAGCTTTCTTT.

The rearrangement links TRBV7-9 to TRBJ1-1; D unclear. The V end was cut by 5 bases, the J end by 4 bases, with 11 bases between. The CDR3 is made up of 13 amino acids. Looked up from germline, CDR1 is SEHNR and CDR2 is FQNEAQ (reference sequence). The CDR3 protein is CASSLWEGTEAFF. The CDR3, as DNA: TGTGCCAGCAGCCTCTGGGAGGGCACTGAAGCTTTCTTT.

The V and J genes are TRBV7-3 and TRBJ2-5; D remains ambiguous. The V end was cut by 2 bases, the J end by 5 bases, with 9 bases between. CDR3 length equals 13 residues. Looked up from germline, CDR1 is SGHTA and CDR2 is FQGTGA. The CDR3 bases are TGTGCCAGCAGCTTAGTGTTCAGGGAGACCCAGTACTTC. Amino acid sequence: CASSLVFRETQYF.

Note on this clone: Other DNA sequences within the sample encode an identical CDR3. V gene TRBV5-1 combines with J gene TRBJ2-7, with a weak D call TRBD2 (6 bases). CDR1 is SGHRS, CDR2 YFSETQ, per germline. This CDR3 region has 14 residues. V was pared by 2 bases and J by 0 bases, with 9 bases between. The CDR3 DNA follows: TGCGCCAGCAGCTTAGCGGGTAGCTCCTACGAGCAGTACTTC. This sequence encodes CASSLAGSSYEQYF.

The genes are TRBV3-1 (or the pseudogene TRBV3-2) and TRBJ1-1; 8 nucleotides line up with TRBD1. After removal of 3 bases from V and 11 bases from J, the junction contained 8 bases not matched to a gene. CDR1 and CDR2 from the germline V gene are LGHDT and YNNKEL (reference sequence). CDR3 size: 13 residues. CDR3 nucleotide sequence: TGTGCCAGCAGCCAGATAGCCAGGGGGCCGGCTTTCTTT. Protein sequence: CASSQIARGPAFF.

This chain joins TRBV6-2 or TRBV6-3 and TRBJ2-1; 12 nucleotides agree with TRBD2. From germline, CDR1 is MNHEY and CDR2 SVGEGT. The junction had 0 bases not matched to a gene; V was cut back by 0 bases and J by 3 bases. This CDR3 is built from 16 residues. CDR3: CASSYSTSGSYNEQFF. CDR3 nucleotides: TGTGCCAGCAGTTACTCGACTAGCGGGAGCTACAATGAGCAGTTCTTC.

This chain connects TRBV2 to TRBJ1-4; 7 bases line up with TRBD1. The germline gives CDR1 SNHLY, CDR2 FYNNEI. Trimming at V came to 8 bases and at J to 8 bases, leaving 8 bases not matched to a gene. The CDR3 sequence is 13 residues long. This chain's CDR3 is CASGTATREKLFF. The CDR3 region has the DNA TGTGCCAGCGGGACAGCAACTAGGGAAAAACTGTTTTTT.